This TCR beta chain was identified in a study of type 1 regulatory T cells. Study-level background: T-allo10 is an in vitro-generated, Tr1-enriched CD4 T cell product specific for alloantigen.

The graft donor-derived T-allo10 cells reportedly recognize host alloantigens, are anergic, and suppress alloantigen-specifically. The CDR3 extends over 14 amino acids. Trimming shortened V by 5 bases and J by 2 bases, and 13 bases separated the two germline ends. Concerning this clonotype itself: Its antigen is undetermined.

TCRdb passed the reads through MiXCR, listing each CDR3 protein once. The sample holds 60,000 to 80,000 distinct CDR3 sequences, about three fifths seen once. Material: cultured T cells, either the whole culture or a sorted T cell fraction (not recorded which). Sample subset: Tr1-enriched cell product generated in vitro against host alloantigens. The TCR comes from a human donor in good health. The rearrangement joins TRBV12-3 or TRBV12-4 to TRBJ2-7, with a weak D call TRBD2 (6 bases). The CDR3 here is CASSPSGLPYEQYF. The CDR3 nucleotides are TGTGCCAGCAGTCCCAGCGGGCTCCCCTACGAGCAGTACTTC.